This T cell receptor (beta chain) was captured by sequencing in a study of blood T cells in healthy people across ages. Study-wide findings and caveats: Naive CD4+ cell counts and diversity both ran higher in long-lived than in aged donors. No one knew whether donors had CMV, which possibly confounded expanded clonotype changes.

The V gene's germline CDR1 is SGDLS and CDR2 YYNGEE. The CDR3 has 14 amino acids. Healthy Caucasians from Russia aged about 6 to 100 served as donors. As for this clonotype: Its antigen is undetermined. A read error may account for a junction end that differs from germline.

A J-beta primer mix and a sample-barcoded 5' primer were used in a second PCR of about 7 to 12 cycles. Every single cDNA molecule received a tag from a template-switch adaptor with 12 random nucleotides. TCRdb called the 5' RACE reads again in MiXCR, with one record for every CDR3 protein. The data contain approximately 800,000 distinct CDR3 sequences, approximately 65% of them singletons. The chain recombines TRBV9 with TRBJ2-3, with 8 bases matching TRBD2. This receptor was taken from a man aged 25 to 40 in good health. What was sequenced was blood. CDR3 region: CAGSPGGVNNPQYF. CDR3 DNA sequence: TGTGCCGGCAGCCCCGGGGGGGTTAATAACCCGCAGTATTTT.